A selection of T cell receptor beta chains follows, all from one sample in a study of vaccination effects on CD4 cells after COVID-19. Using immunoSEQ multiplex PCR, the repertoire was profiled, and TCRdb retains in-frame clones only, with some absent. The data contain around 60,000 clones, about three quarters of them singletons. The antigens these receptors bind are not known. This specimen was CD4+ T cells from PBMCs cultured without peptide, taken before COVID-19 vaccination. The receptors stem from a human donor who received a COVID-19 vaccine. Each CDR3 is given with its conserved first and last residue. The D gene is left open where the match is weak. Clone size is given for some rows only: seen once, a few or many times, or a class if the clone is expanded.

clone_size: -
v_call: TRBV7-9
d_call: -
j_call: TRBJ1-5
cdr3_nt: TGTGCCAGCAGCTTATTTCTGGGGGAGGGAGATCAGCCCCAGCATTTT
cdr3_aa: CASSLFLGEGDQPQHF

clone_size: -
v_call: TRBV5-1
d_call: -
j_call: TRBJ1-5
cdr3_nt: TGCGCCAGCAGCTTGGCCGGGTGGAGTTATTATAGCAATCAGCCCCAGCATTTT
cdr3_aa: CASSLAGWSYYSNQPQHF

clone_size: few
v_call: TRBV18
d_call: TRBD1
j_call: TRBJ1-5
cdr3_nt: TGTGCCAGCTCACCACAGGGGGCGAATCAGCCCCAGCATTTT
cdr3_aa: CASSPQGANQPQHF

clone_size: few
v_call: TRBV5-1
d_call: -
j_call: TRBJ2-3
cdr3_nt: TGCGCCAGCAGCTTCCAGGAGCCGAGCACAGATACGCAGTATTTT
cdr3_aa: CASSFQEPSTDTQYF

clone_size: -
v_call: TRBV28
d_call: TRBD1
j_call: TRBJ1-6
cdr3_nt: TGTGCCAGCAGCCCGCGGGACAGACAGAATTCACCCCTCCACTTT
cdr3_aa: CASSPRDRQNSPLHF

clone_size: -
v_call: TRBV13
d_call: -
j_call: TRBJ1-2
cdr3_nt: TGTGCCAGCAGCCGCCGCTCGGGGTTGGATTTCTATGGCTACACCTTC
cdr3_aa: CASSRRSGLDFYGYTF

clone_size: few
v_call: TRBV29-1
d_call: -
j_call: TRBJ2-5
cdr3_nt: TGCAGCGTTCTACACGTAAAAGAGACCCAGTACTTC
cdr3_aa: CSVLHVKETQYF

clone_size: -
v_call: TRBV6-6
d_call: -
j_call: TRBJ1-2
cdr3_nt: TGTGCCAGCAGTTACGATGGGATGAGTGGCTACACCTTC
cdr3_aa: CASSYDGMSGYTF

clone_size: -
v_call: TRBV10-1
d_call: -
j_call: TRBJ2-3
cdr3_nt: TGCGCCAGCAGTGAGTCCCGGTCAGATACGCAGTATTTT
cdr3_aa: CASSESRSDTQYF

clone_size: -
v_call: TRBV30
d_call: -
j_call: TRBJ2-3
cdr3_nt: TGTGCCTGGAGTGCCCTACGAGGCGATAGCACAGATACGCAGTATTTT
cdr3_aa: CAWSALRGDSTDTQYF

clone_size: -
v_call: TRBV24-1
d_call: TRBD1
j_call: TRBJ2-1
cdr3_nt: TGTGCCACCAGTCGCGGGACAGGGCTTATCAATGAGCAGTTCTTC
cdr3_aa: CATSRGTGLINEQFF

clone_size: -
v_call: TRBV2
d_call: -
j_call: TRBJ1-2
cdr3_nt: TGTGCCAGCAGTGATCGGAACTATGGCTACACCTTC
cdr3_aa: CASSDRNYGYTF

clone_size: -
v_call: TRBV6-2/TRBV6-3
d_call: -
j_call: TRBJ1-5
cdr3_nt: TGTGCCAGCAGTTCGACACAGAGCAATCAGCCCCAGCATTTT
cdr3_aa: CASSSTQSNQPQHF

clone_size: -
v_call: TRBV4-1
d_call: -
j_call: TRBJ1-2
cdr3_nt: TGCGCCAGCAGCCAGCTCTATAACTATGGCTACACCTTC
cdr3_aa: CASSQLYNYGYTF

clone_size: -
v_call: TRBV4-3
d_call: -
j_call: TRBJ1-4
cdr3_nt: TGCGCCAGCAGCCAAGATCAAGGACGCGTCAGAAAACTGTTTTTT
cdr3_aa: CASSQDQGRVRKLFF

clone_size: -
v_call: TRBV7-2
d_call: -
j_call: TRBJ2-2
cdr3_nt: TGTGCCAGCAGCTTAGTAGGCAGGGCAAACACCGGGGAGCTGTTTTTT
cdr3_aa: CASSLVGRANTGELFF

clone_size: few
v_call: TRBV7-3
d_call: -
j_call: TRBJ2-3
cdr3_nt: TGTGCCAGCAGCTCCACAGGAGGCATCTCAGATACGCAGTATTTT
cdr3_aa: CASSSTGGISDTQYF

clone_size: -
v_call: TRBV5-1
d_call: -
j_call: TRBJ2-5
cdr3_nt: TGCGCCAGCAGCTCTCGGGGTTCAGGGGAGACCCAGTACTTC
cdr3_aa: CASSSRGSGETQYF

clone_size: -
v_call: TRBV19
d_call: TRBD1
j_call: TRBJ1-6
cdr3_nt: TGTGCCAGTACATCAGGGGGGGGGATTCTTTCACCCCTCCACTTT
cdr3_aa: CASTSGGGILSPLHF

clone_size: -
v_call: TRBV6-5
d_call: TRBD1
j_call: TRBJ1-1
cdr3_nt: TGTGCCAGCAGCGACAGGGGGCTCAACACTGAAGCTTTCTTT
cdr3_aa: CASSDRGLNTEAFF

clone_size: -
v_call: TRBV6-6
d_call: -
j_call: TRBJ1-6
cdr3_nt: TGTGCCAGCAGTTCCTCCGGGACGGAAAATTCACCCCTCCACTTT
cdr3_aa: CASSSSGTENSPLHF

clone_size: once
v_call: TRBV24-1
d_call: -
j_call: TRBJ1-2
cdr3_nt: TGTGCCACCAGTGATTGGCCCATTACTGCTGGCTACACCTTC
cdr3_aa: CATSDWPITAGYTF

clone_size: -
v_call: TRBV24-1
d_call: -
j_call: TRBJ2-6
cdr3_nt: TGTGCCACCAGTGGGGGGCCTGGGGCCAACGTCCTGACTTTC
cdr3_aa: CATSGGPGANVLTF

clone_size: -
v_call: TRBV14
d_call: TRBD1
j_call: TRBJ2-1
cdr3_nt: TGTGCCAGCAGGAGGACAGGGGTCAATGAGCAGTTCTTC
cdr3_aa: CASRRTGVNEQFF

clone_size: few
v_call: TRBV6-1
d_call: -
j_call: TRBJ1-3
cdr3_nt: TGTGCCAGCAGTGAGGCTGCGGGACGGCCGCTCGGAAACACCATATATTTT
cdr3_aa: CASSEAAGRPLGNTIYF

clone_size: -
v_call: TRBV3-1/TRBV3-2
d_call: TRBD1
j_call: TRBJ2-5
cdr3_nt: TGTGCCAGCGCGCCCGGGACAGTGGAGACCCAGTACTTC
cdr3_aa: CASAPGTVETQYF

clone_size: -
v_call: TRBV19
d_call: TRBD2
j_call: TRBJ2-3
cdr3_nt: TGTGCCACCCAGAGTCTTGGACGAGCGGGGGACACAGATACGCAGTATTTT
cdr3_aa: CATQSLGRAGDTDTQYF

clone_size: -
v_call: TRBV28
d_call: -
j_call: TRBJ1-1
cdr3_nt: TGTGCCAGCAGCTCTGCTCCGGGGGGAGGTGTTACTGAAGCTTTCTTT
cdr3_aa: CASSSAPGGGVTEAFF

clone_size: -
v_call: TRBV7-8
d_call: TRBD1
j_call: TRBJ1-1
cdr3_nt: TGTGCCAGCAGCTGGGACAGAATTAACACTGAAGCTTTCTTT
cdr3_aa: CASSWDRINTEAFF

clone_size: -
v_call: TRBV7-8
d_call: -
j_call: TRBJ1-1
cdr3_nt: TGTGCCAGCAGCTTAGCCACTCTAGGTTACACTGAAGCTTTCTTT
cdr3_aa: CASSLATLGYTEAFF

clone_size: few
v_call: TRBV5-1
d_call: TRBD1
j_call: TRBJ1-6
cdr3_nt: TGCGCCAGCAGCATGGGACAGGACTTTAATTCACCCCTCCACTTT
cdr3_aa: CASSMGQDFNSPLHF

clone_size: -
v_call: TRBV6-5
d_call: TRBD1
j_call: TRBJ2-2
cdr3_nt: TGTGCCAGCAGGAGGACAGGGAACACCGGGGAGCTGTTTTTT
cdr3_aa: CASRRTGNTGELFF

clone_size: -
v_call: TRBV9
d_call: -
j_call: TRBJ2-2
cdr3_nt: TGTGCCAGCAGCCCCCAGCCTATCTCAACCGGGGAGCTGTTTTTT
cdr3_aa: CASSPQPISTGELFF

clone_size: -
v_call: TRBV6-5
d_call: -
j_call: TRBJ1-6
cdr3_nt: TGTGCCAGCAGGGGAACTAGTGGTTATTCACCCCTCCACTTT
cdr3_aa: CASRGTSGYSPLHF

clone_size: -
v_call: TRBV7-2
d_call: -
j_call: TRBJ2-1
cdr3_nt: TGTGCCAGCAGCTACCTACGGGCCTACAGTCAGTTCTTC
cdr3_aa: CASSYLRAYSQFF

clone_size: medium-sized
v_call: TRBV6-2/TRBV6-3
d_call: TRBD1
j_call: TRBJ1-2
cdr3_nt: TGTGCCAGCAGTTACTCGGGGACAGGGGGAATATCTAACTATGGCTACACCTTC
cdr3_aa: CASSYSGTGGISNYGYTF

clone_size: once
v_call: TRBV25-1
d_call: TRBD2
j_call: TRBJ2-1
cdr3_nt: TGTGCCAGCAGGTTAGCGGGGTCCTACAATGAGCAGTTCTTC
cdr3_aa: CASRLAGSYNEQFF

clone_size: -
v_call: TRBV7-3
d_call: TRBD1
j_call: TRBJ1-2
cdr3_nt: TGTGCCAGCAGCTTAGGAGCTGGGACAGACGATGGCTACACCTTC
cdr3_aa: CASSLGAGTDDGYTF

clone_size: -
v_call: TRBV5-1
d_call: TRBD1
j_call: TRBJ1-1
cdr3_nt: TGCGCCAGCAGCTCACAGGGGGTCAACACTGAAGCTTTCTTT
cdr3_aa: CASSSQGVNTEAFF

clone_size: -
v_call: TRBV5-6
d_call: -
j_call: TRBJ1-1
cdr3_nt: TGTGCCAGCAGGGTCGGCGGGCATCCGAACACTGAAGCTTTCTTT
cdr3_aa: CASRVGGHPNTEAFF

clone_size: few
v_call: TRBV5-1
d_call: -
j_call: TRBJ2-3
cdr3_nt: TGCGCCAGCAGTCTGGACGGGGATGCTCCAGATACGCAGTATTTT
cdr3_aa: CASSLDGDAPDTQYF

clone_size: -
v_call: TRBV6-4
d_call: -
j_call: TRBJ1-2
cdr3_nt: TGTGCCAGCAGCATGTCAGCGACAGTTTATGGCTACACCTTC
cdr3_aa: CASSMSATVYGYTF

clone_size: -
v_call: TRBV30
d_call: TRBD1
j_call: TRBJ1-6
cdr3_nt: TGTGCCTGGACTAGGGACAGCCTTAACTCACCCCTCCACTTT
cdr3_aa: CAWTRDSLNSPLHF

clone_size: -
v_call: TRBV6-5
d_call: -
j_call: TRBJ2-4
cdr3_nt: TGTGCCAGCCGGGACCCGGGGAGGAACATTCAGTACTTC
cdr3_aa: CASRDPGRNIQYF

clone_size: few
v_call: TRBV28
d_call: -
j_call: TRBJ1-5
cdr3_nt: TGTGCCAGCAGTTTATCCAGGGCAGGCAATCAGCCCCAGCATTTT
cdr3_aa: CASSLSRAGNQPQHF

clone_size: -
v_call: TRBV2
d_call: -
j_call: TRBJ1-6
cdr3_nt: TGTGCCAGACAGTCAGGGTCCCCTAATAATTCACCCCTCCACTTT
cdr3_aa: CARQSGSPNNSPLHF

clone_size: -
v_call: TRBV7-2
d_call: -
j_call: TRBJ1-2
cdr3_nt: TGTGCCAGCAGCTCGGGTAGATACCGTGGCTACACCTTC
cdr3_aa: CASSSGRYRGYTF